One sample yielded the 14 T cell receptor beta chains listed below, sequenced in a study of blood T cells in healthy people across ages. A second PCR of roughly 7 to 11 cycles used a sample-barcoded 5' primer and a J-beta primer mix. MiXCR was run by TCRdb on the 5' RACE reads, yielding one entry per CDR3 protein. This table holds hundreds of thousands of distinct CDR3 sequences, approximately 53% found once. Sample: blood. Every receptor here comes from a middle-aged man in good health.

The V call is TRBV20-1, the J call TRBJ1-1; 11 bases are a match to TRBD1. With 4 bases clipped from V and 5 bases from J, the junction kept 6 bases outside the gene matches. The germline V gene has CDR1 DFQATT and CDR2 SNEGSKA (reference sequence). The CDR3 consists of 14 residues. In nucleotides, the CDR3 is TGCAGTGCTATTTGGACAGGGGGCAGAACTGAAGCTTTCTTT. Amino acids: CSAIWTGGRTEAFF.

This clonotype has ten or more counts. The V gene is TRBV11-2, the J gene TRBJ2-3, with TRBD2 identical over 11 bases. Germline trimming cut 5 bases from V and 5 bases from J; bases unmatched to any gene: 3. CDR3 size: 14 residues. In germline, CDR1 is SGHAT, CDR2 FQNNGV. CDR3 DNA sequence: TGTGCCAGCAGCGCAGGACTAGCGGGAGATACGCAGTATTTT. Translated: CASSAGLAGDTQYF.

V is TRBV9 and J is TRBJ1-2; TRBD1 matches 7 bases. The CDR3 spans 13 residues. V shed 0 bases, J shed 8 bases, and the junction held 4 bases outside the gene matches. Looked up from germline, CDR1 is SGDLS and CDR2 is YYNGEE. DNA for the CDR3: TGTGCCAGCAGCGTAGGCGCAGGGGGAGGCTACACCTTC. The encoded protein is CASSVGAGGGYTF.

The genes are TRBV5-5 and TRBJ2-7, with TRBD2 identical over 8 bases. The CDR3 totals 15 residues. The V gene end was trimmed by 5 bases and the J gene end by 0 bases; junction bases not matched to a gene: 7. Germline assignment: CDR1 SGHKS and CDR2 YYEKEE (reference sequence). CDR3 sequence reads: CASSKLAAFSYEQYF. The DNA for the CDR3 is TGTGCCAGCAGTAAACTAGCGGCTTTCTCCTACGAGCAGTACTTC.

The chain combines TRBV29-1 with TRBJ2-1; 8 bases are a match to TRBD1. The germline V gene encodes CDR1 SQVTM and CDR2 ANQGSEA. The CDR3 is made up of 15 amino acids. V lost 3 bases and J lost 6; bases outside the gene matches: 10. The CDR3 sequence is CSVEPGTGLFNEQFF. CDR3 DNA sequence: TGCAGCGTTGAGCCCGGGACAGGTCTTTTCAATGAGCAGTTCTTC.

V is TRBV19 and J is TRBJ2-5, with 16 bases lining up with TRBD2. The CDR3 runs 18 residues. Germline CDR1 is LNHDA and CDR2 is SQIVND (reference sequence). V was clipped by 4 bases and J by 4 bases; unmatched bases: 9. This chain's CDR3 is CASSTVGLAGGPGETQYF. CDR3 coding DNA: TGTGCCAGTAGTACCGTGGGACTAGCGGGGGGGCCGGGAGAGACCCAGTACTTC.

This clonotype was seen a handful of times. This chain connects TRBV20-1 to TRBJ2-3; 15 bases map to TRBD2. The CDR3 covers 17 residues. Unmatched junction bases numbered 6, after V lost 5 bases and J lost 0 bases. Germline-derived CDR1 and CDR2 are DFQATT and SNEGSKA (reference sequence). The CDR3 loop is CSAAGTSGGTSTDTQYF. The CDR3 nucleotides read TGCAGTGCTGCCGGGACTAGCGGGGGGACTAGCACAGATACGCAGTATTTT.

The V gene is TRBV3-1, the J gene TRBJ2-1; 9 bases match TRBD2. Germline CDR1 reads LGHDT; CDR2 reads YNNKEL (reference sequence). The V gene end was trimmed by 1 base and the J gene end by 5 bases; junction bases not matched to a gene: 6. The CDR3 has 16 amino acids. CDR3 sequence: CASSQVAASGNNEQFF. The CDR3 DNA follows: TGTGCCAGCAGCCAAGTTGCTGCTAGCGGGAACAATGAGCAGTTCTTC.

The J gene is TRBJ1-6, the V gene TRBV3-1; tentative D call: TRBD1 (5 bases). V was shortened by 4 bases and J by 9 bases, with 13 bases between the two germline ends. Germline V CDR1 and CDR2: LGHDT, YNNKEL (reference sequence). The CDR3 totals 14 residues. The CDR3 DNA reads TGTGCCAGCAGCCCGGACATTGGGGCTTCACCCCTCCACTTT. Residues: CASSPDIGASPLHF.

As for this clonotype: A read error may explain this, as a much larger clone is one base away. This chain uses TRBV20-1 with TRBJ2-7; the match to TRBD1 covers 8 bases. The CDR3 is 14 residues long. Germline V gene sequence: CDR1 DFQATT, CDR2 SNEGSKA (reference sequence). V shed 2 bases and J 10 bases; nucleotides not matched to a gene: 13. The CDR3 nucleotides are TGCAGTGCTAGACCCCGGACAGGGTCTGGCGATCAGTACTTC. It specifies CSARPRTGSGDQYF.

The J gene is TRBJ2-3, the V gene TRBV28; no definite D call. With 5 bases removed from V and 2 bases from J, the gap between germline ends came to 17 bases. The germline CDR1 and CDR2 sequences are MDHEN and SYDVKM. The CDR3 totals 16 residues. In nucleotides, the CDR3 is TGTGCCAGCAGTCCCCCGCTTGAAACACACACAGATACGCAGTATTTT. It codes for CASSPPLETHTDTQYF.

This clonotype has more than one count but fewer than ten. This sequence joins TRBV2 and TRBJ1-2, with D unclear. The CDR3 covers 12 residues. Trimming took 2 bases from V and 9 from J, leaving 10 bases between them. The germline V gene encodes CDR1 SNHLY and CDR2 FYNNEI. CDR3 protein: CASSEFVSRYTF. Here the CDR3 DNA reads TGTGCCAGCAGTGAATTTGTCTCGCGCTACACCTTC.

A note on this clonotype: Just one base apart from a much larger clone, this may be a read error. The chain combines TRBV4-3 with TRBJ2-5; maybe TRBD2 (5 bases). V was trimmed by 0 bases and J by 11 bases, leaving 13 bases between them. The CDR3 sequence is 13 residues long. Germline V gene data show CDR1 as LGHNA and CDR2 as YSLEER. The CDR3 here is CASSQDLRDEQYF. The CDR3 DNA reads as TGCGCCAGCAGCCAAGATTTGAGGGATGAGCAGTACTTC.

This clonotype was counted between two and nine times. The chain employs TRBV27 and TRBJ2-7; the match to TRBD2 covers 11 bases. Unmatched junction bases numbered 2, after V lost 6 bases and J lost 4 bases. The CDR3 has 13 amino acids. Per the germline V gene, CDR1 is MNHEY and CDR2 is SMNVEV (reference sequence). Written as DNA, the CDR3 is TGTGCCAGCAGGCCTAGCGGGAGGTACGAGCAGTACTTC. Translated, it gives CASRPSGRYEQYF.